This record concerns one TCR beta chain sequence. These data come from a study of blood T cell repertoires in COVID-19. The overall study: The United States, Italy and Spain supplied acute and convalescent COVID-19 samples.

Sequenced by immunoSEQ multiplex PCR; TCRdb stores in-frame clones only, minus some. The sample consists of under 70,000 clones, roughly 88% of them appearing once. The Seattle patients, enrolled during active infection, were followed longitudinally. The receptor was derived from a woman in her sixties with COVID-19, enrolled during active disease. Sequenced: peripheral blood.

The CDR3 sequence: CASSLASGMNTGELFF. CDR3 in DNA: TGTGCCAGCAGTTTAGCTAGCGGGATGAACACCGGGGAGCTGTTTTTT. V usage is TRBV27 and J usage is TRBJ2-2; 9 bases map to TRBD2. Germline values: CDR1 MNHEY, CDR2 SMNVEV (reference sequence). There are 16 residues in the CDR3. With V trimmed by 2 bases and J by 1 base, 2 bases remained unmatched.